This T cell receptor (beta chain) was sequenced in a study of T cell repertoires in cytomegalovirus infection. Study background: CMV epitopes in the study were HLA-C-restricted (recently identified) and HLA-B-restricted (well studied). The study's findings and limits: Ex vivo, HLA-C-restricted CMV-specific TCR beta clonotypes prevailed over the rest of the response.

The germline V and J ends were trimmed by 5 bases and 2 bases, with 16 bases remaining between them. The CDR3 has 15 residues. Germline CDR1 and CDR2: KGHSH and LQKENI. TCRdb used MiXCR to reprocess the reads, holding one entry per CDR3 protein. This table holds roughly 730,000 distinct CDR3 sequences, approximately 33% found once. Only a few counts were recorded for this clonotype. Its antigen is currently unknown. The sequencing used cultured PBMCs, collected from culture after CMV antigen stimulation. The source is a human donor in good health (CMV status not recorded). Some clones in this sample may be carry-over from other donors' samples. This chain connects TRBV18 to TRBJ2-7, with a weak D call TRBD1 (6 bases). The DNA of the CDR3 is TGTGCCAGCTCAGCTGGGGGCGCCGGGGCCTACGAGCAGTACTTC. Residues: CASSAGGAGAYEQYF. The variable domain in full, with the rest retrieved from reference TRBV18 and TRBJ2-7, is NAGVMQNPRHLVRRRGQEARLRCSPMKGHSHVYWYRQLPEEGLKFMVYLQKENIIDESGMPKERFSAEFPKEGPSILRIQQVVRGDSAAYFCASSAGGAGAYEQYFGPGTRLTVT.